Here is one TCR beta chain with its context. Its antigen is undetermined. Profiled with immunoSEQ multiplex PCR; TCRdb holds only in-frame clones, not every one. The repertoire has 40,000 to 50,000 clones, 74% of them found once; the top ten carry 1.2%. From germline, CDR1 is LNHDA and CDR2 SQIVND (reference sequence). This CDR3 region has 17 residues. Trimming at V came to 3 bases and at J to 4 bases, leaving 5 bases not matched to a gene. The source of the sample is a study of memory CD4+ T cells and cytomegalovirus serostatus. In the study overall: Healthy Belgian adult donors included about nine CMV-positive and some 24 CMV-negative people.

General study points: Suggested: most of the CMV-linked TCR signature lies in CD4+ memory cells.

The sort gate was single viable CD3+CD4+CD8-CD45RO+ cells for memory CD4+ T cells. This receptor was taken from an adult in good health and CMV-seropositive. The rearrangement joins TRBV19 to TRBJ2-3, with 15 bases that match TRBD2. Sequenced sample: memory CD4+ T cells from blood. CDR3 region: CASSIGLAGGQADTQYF. The DNA of the CDR3 is TGTGCCAGTAGTATCGGACTAGCGGGGGGGCAGGCAGATACGCAGTATTTT.